Listed here is a single T cell receptor beta chain. This sample was taken from a study of blood T cell repertoires in COVID-19. On the study more broadly: Researchers got acute and convalescent COVID-19 samples from the United States, Italy and Spain. Sources were T cells, B-cell-depleted T cells, or PBMCs; the material itself was cDNA or gDNA.

Original handling: It was from reference gene primer amplification that nucleated cell counts were estimated. Clones were read by immunoSEQ multiplex PCR, and TCRdb kept only the in-frame ones, dropping some. That table furnishes V, J and clone size, whereas the DNA furnished D and trimming. The repertoire consists of about 85,000 clones, with roughly four fifths occurring once and the leading ten covering approximately 14%. The sequence was obtained from a human donor in a cohort sampled during active COVID-19. Sequenced sample: peripheral blood.

The CDR3 is CASSQGRGRRTEAFF. CDR3 DNA: TGCGCCAGCAGCCAAGGTCGGGGGAGAAGGACTGAAGCTTTCTTT. The V call is TRBV4-1, the J call TRBJ1-1; tentative D call: TRBD1 (5 bases). With 1 base removed from V and 5 bases from J, the gap between germline ends came to 14 bases. This CDR3 comprises 15 residues. The germline V gene encodes CDR1 MGHRA and CDR2 YSYEKL.